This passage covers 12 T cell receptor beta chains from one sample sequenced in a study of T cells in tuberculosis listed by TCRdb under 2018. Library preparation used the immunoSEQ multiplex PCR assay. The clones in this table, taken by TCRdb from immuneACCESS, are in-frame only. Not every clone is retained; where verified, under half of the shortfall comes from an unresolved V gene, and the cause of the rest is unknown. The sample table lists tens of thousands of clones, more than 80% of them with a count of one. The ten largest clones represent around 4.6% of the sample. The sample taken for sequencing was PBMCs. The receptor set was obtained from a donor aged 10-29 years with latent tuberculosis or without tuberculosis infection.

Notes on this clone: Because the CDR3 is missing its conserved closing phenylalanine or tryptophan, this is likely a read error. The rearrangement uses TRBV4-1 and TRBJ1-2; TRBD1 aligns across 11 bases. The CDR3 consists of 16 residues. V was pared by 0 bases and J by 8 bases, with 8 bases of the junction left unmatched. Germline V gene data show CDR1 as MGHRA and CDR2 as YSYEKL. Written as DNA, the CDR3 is TGCGCCAGCAGCCAAGACCCCGGGACAGGGGGTTGGGGCTACACCTCC. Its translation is CASSQDPGTGGWGYTS.

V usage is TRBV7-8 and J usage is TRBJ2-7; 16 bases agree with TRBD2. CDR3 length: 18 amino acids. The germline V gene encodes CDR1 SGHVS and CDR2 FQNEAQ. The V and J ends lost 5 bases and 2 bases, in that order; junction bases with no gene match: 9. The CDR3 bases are TGTGCCAGCAGCCTGGGACTAGCGGGAGGGCCGATCCCCTACGAGCAGTACTTC. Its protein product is CASSLGLAGGPIPYEQYF.

The CDR3 spells CASSLYGGLADSYEQYF. CDR3 DNA sequence: TGTGCCAGCAGCTTATACGGGGGACTAGCGGACTCCTACGAGCAGTACTTC. V and J are TRBV7-9 and TRBJ2-7; 11 bases match TRBD2. Trimming at V came to 2 bases and at J to 0 bases, leaving 6 bases not matched to a gene. Looked up from germline, CDR1 is SEHNR and CDR2 is FQNEAQ (reference sequence). The CDR3 is made up of 17 amino acids.

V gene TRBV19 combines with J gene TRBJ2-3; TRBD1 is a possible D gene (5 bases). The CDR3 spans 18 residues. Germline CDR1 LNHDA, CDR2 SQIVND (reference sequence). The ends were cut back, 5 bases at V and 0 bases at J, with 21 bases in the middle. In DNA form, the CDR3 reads TGTGCCAGTAGTCTCCTCGACAGCAGGCCTAGTAGCACAGATACGCAGTATTTT. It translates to CASSLLDSRPSSTDTQYF.

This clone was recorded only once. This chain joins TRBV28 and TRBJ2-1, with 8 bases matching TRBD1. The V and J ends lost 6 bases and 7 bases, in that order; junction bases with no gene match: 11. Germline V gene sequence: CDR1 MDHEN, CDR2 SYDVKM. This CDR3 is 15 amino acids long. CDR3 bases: TGTGCCAGCAGACACCTCCGGGACAGGCCAAATGAGCAGTTCTTC. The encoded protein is CASRHLRDRPNEQFF.

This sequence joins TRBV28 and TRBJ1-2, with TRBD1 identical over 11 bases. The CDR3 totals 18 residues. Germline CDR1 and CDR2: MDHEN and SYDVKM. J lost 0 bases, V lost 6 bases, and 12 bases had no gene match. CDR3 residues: CASSPTWDRGLANYGYTF. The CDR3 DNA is TGTGCCAGCAGCCCTACCTGGGACAGGGGGTTAGCTAACTATGGCTACACCTTC.

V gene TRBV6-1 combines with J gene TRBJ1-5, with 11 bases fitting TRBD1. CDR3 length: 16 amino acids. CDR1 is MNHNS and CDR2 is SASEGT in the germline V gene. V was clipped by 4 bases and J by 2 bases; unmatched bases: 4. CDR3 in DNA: TGTGCCAGCAGTGGGCGGACAGGGGGCGGCAATCAGCCCCAGCATTTT. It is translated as CASSGRTGGGNQPQHF.

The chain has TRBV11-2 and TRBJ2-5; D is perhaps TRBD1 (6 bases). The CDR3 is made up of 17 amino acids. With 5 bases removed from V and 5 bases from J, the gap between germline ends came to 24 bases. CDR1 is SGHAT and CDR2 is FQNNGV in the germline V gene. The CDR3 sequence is CASSRIGWDTLGETQYF. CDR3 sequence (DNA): TGTGCCAGCAGCCGAATCGGCTGGGACACCCTGGGTGAGACCCAGTACTTC.

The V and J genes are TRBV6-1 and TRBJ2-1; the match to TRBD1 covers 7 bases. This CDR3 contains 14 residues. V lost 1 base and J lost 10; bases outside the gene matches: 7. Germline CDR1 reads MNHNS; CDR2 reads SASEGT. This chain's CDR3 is CASSEGTGFREQFF. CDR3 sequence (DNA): TGTGCCAGCAGTGAAGGGACAGGCTTCAGGGAGCAGTTCTTC.

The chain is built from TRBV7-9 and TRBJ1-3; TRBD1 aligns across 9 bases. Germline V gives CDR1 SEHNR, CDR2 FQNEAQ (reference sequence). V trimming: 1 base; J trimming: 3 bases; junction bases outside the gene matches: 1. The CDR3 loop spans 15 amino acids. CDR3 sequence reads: CASSLGTGVGNTIYF. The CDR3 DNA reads TGTGCCAGCAGCTTAGGGACAGGGGTTGGAAACACCATATATTTT.

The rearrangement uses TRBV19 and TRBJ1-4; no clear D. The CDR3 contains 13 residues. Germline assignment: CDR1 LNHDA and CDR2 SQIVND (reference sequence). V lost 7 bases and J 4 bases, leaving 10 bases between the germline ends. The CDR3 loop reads CASMVTDNEKLFF. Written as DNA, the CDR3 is TGTGCCAGTATGGTTACAGATAATGAAAAACTGTTTTTT.

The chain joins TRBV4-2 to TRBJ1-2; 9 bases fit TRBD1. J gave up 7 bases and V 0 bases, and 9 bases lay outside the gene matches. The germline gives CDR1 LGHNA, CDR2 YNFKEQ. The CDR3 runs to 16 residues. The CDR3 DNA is TGTGCCAGCAGCCAAGACCTACCGACAGGGGGACGTGGCTACACCTTC. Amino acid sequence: CASSQDLPTGGRGYTF.